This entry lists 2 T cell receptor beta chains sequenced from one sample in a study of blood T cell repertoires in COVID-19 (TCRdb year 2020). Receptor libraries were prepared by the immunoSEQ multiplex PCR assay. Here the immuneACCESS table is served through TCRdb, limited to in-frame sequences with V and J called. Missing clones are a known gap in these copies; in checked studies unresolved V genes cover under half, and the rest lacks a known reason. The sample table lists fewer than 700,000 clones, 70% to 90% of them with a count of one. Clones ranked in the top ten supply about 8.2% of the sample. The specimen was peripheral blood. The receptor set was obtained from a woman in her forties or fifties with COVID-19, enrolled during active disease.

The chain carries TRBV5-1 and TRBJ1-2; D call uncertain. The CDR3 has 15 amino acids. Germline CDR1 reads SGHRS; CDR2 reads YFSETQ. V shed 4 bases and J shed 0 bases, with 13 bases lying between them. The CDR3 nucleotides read TGCGCCAGCAGCCTGGGCGACATACCTAACTATGGCTACACCTTC. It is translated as CASSLGDIPNYGYTF.

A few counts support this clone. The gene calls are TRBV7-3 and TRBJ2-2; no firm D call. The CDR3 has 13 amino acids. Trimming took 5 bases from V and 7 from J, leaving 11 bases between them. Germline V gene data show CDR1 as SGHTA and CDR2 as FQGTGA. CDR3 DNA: TGTGCCAGCAGCCTCCCACCGGGCGGGGAGCTGTTTTTT. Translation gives CASSLPPGGELFF. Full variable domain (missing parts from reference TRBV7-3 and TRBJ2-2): GAGVSQTPSNKVTEKGKYVELRCDPISGHTALYWYRQSLGQGPEFLIYFQGTGAADDSGLPNDRFFAVRPEGSVSTLKIQRTERGDSAVYLCASSLPPGGELFFGEGSRLTVL.